The 3 T cell receptor beta chains presented below share a single source sample, sequenced in a study of T cells in Graves' hyperthyroidism and ophthalmopathy. Amplification targeted TCR beta CDR3 regions from RNA transcripts. The HTBI primer set was used in a first-round RT-PCR of the TCR CDR3. TCRdb re-called the multiplex PCR reads with MiXCR, one entry per CDR3 protein. Of some 380,000 distinct CDR3 sequences in the sample, 13% were seen once. Sequenced: blood. All receptors derive from a man aged 25 to 45 with Graves' hyperthyroidism that later progressed to Graves' ophthalmopathy.

This clonotype came up once. This chain links TRBV5-8 with TRBJ2-3; TRBD1 agrees at 7 bases. V lost 0 bases, J lost 0 bases, and 7 bases stayed unmatched. The CDR3 consists of 17 residues. Germline V gene sequence: CDR1 SGHTS, CDR2 YDEGEE. CDR3 bases: TGTGCCAGCAGCTTGGAGTTAGGGGGCTCAAGCACAGATACGCAGTATTTT. Amino acids: CASSLELGGSSTDTQYF.

This clonotype occurred a few times. The chain recombines TRBV6-1 with TRBJ1-5; a weak D match, TRBD1 (5 bases). CDR3 length equals 16 residues. The germline V gene has CDR1 MNHNS and CDR2 SASEGT. With 1 base removed from V and 3 bases from J, the gap between germline ends came to 13 bases. CDR3: CASSEGRGRNNQPQHF. The CDR3 DNA sequence: TGTGCCAGCAGTGAAGGGAGGGGAAGGAACAATCAGCCCCAGCATTTT.

This clonotype was counted many times. The chain links TRBV30 to TRBJ2-5; 9 bases line up with TRBD2. Germline CDR1 is GTSNPN and CDR2 is SVGIG (reference sequence). Trimming took 3 bases from V and 1 from J; bases not matched to a gene: 12. This CDR3 has 17 amino acids. The DNA of the CDR3 is TGTGCCTGGAGCCTCCGGGGCGGGGGGGACACCCAAGAGACCCAGTACTTC. Amino acids: CAWSLRGGGDTQETQYF. The entire variable domain, with the rest obtained from reference TRBV30 and TRBJ2-5, is as follows: SQTIHQWPATLVQPVGSPLSLECTVEGTSNPNLYWYRQAAGRGLQLLFYSVGIGQISSEVPQNLSASRPQDRQFILSSKKLLLSDSGFYLCAWSLRGGGDTQETQYFGPGTRLLVL.